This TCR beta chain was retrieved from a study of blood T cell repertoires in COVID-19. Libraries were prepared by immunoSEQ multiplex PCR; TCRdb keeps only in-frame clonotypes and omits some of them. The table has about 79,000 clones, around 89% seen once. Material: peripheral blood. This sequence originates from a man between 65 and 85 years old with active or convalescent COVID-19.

The CDR3 coding sequence is TGTGCCTGGAGATCTAAAGGAGCTGAAGCTTTCTTT. This codes for CAWRSKGAEAFF. The chain combines TRBV30 with TRBJ1-1; the D is unclear. The CDR3 covers 12 residues. V dropped 3 bases and J dropped 6 bases, with 11 bases sitting between them. Per the germline V gene, CDR1 is GTSNPN and CDR2 is SVGIG (reference sequence).